This T cell receptor beta chain derives from a study of shared clonotypes between healthy human individuals. Turning to the study itself: Donors were two women and a few men aged 18 to 49.

For every subset, genomic DNA was evenly distributed across several immunoSEQ plates. The table came from immunoSEQ multiplex PCR; TCRdb's copy has only in-frame clones and leaves some out. Of 2 million to 3 million clones detected, over 85% appear once; the ten largest clones hold approximately 0.36%. The J segment lost 4 bases and the V segment lost 4 bases, leaving 7 bases of the junction unmatched. CDR1 is MNHNS and CDR2 is SASEGT in the germline V gene. The length of the CDR3 is 15 residues. CD4+ cells were split into CD45RA+ naive and CD45RA-negative memory subsets. The V call is TRBV6-1, the J call TRBJ1-5, with 7 bases that match TRBD1. The clonotype comes from a man aged 18 to 35 in good health. Some clones in this sample may be carry-over from other donors' samples. Sequencing was done on a sample of naive CD4+ T cells from PBMCs. The subset denotes: CD45RA+ positively selected. CDR3 protein: CASSGGDSKNQPQHF. The CDR3 DNA follows: TGTGCCAGCAGTGGGGGGGACAGCAAAAATCAGCCCCAGCATTTT.